This T cell receptor (beta chain) was observed in a study of Graves' ophthalmopathy and Graves' hyperthyroidism. Findings of the study overall: A classifier, a 13-signature model, separated ophthalmopathy from stable hyperthyroidism with about 88% sensitivity and over 70% specificity.

The CDR3 runs to 13 residues. V shed 3 bases and J shed 7 bases, with 15 bases lying between them. The germline V gene has CDR1 GTSNPN and CDR2 SVGIG (reference sequence). Points on this clonotype: The antigen remains undetermined.

CDR3 regions of TCR beta were amplified from RNA transcripts. The authors performed first-round RT-PCR with HTBI primers and then a second-round multiplex PCR. TCRdb independently ran MiXCR on the multiplex PCR reads; one entry per CDR3 protein. The sample lists roughly 160,000 distinct CDR3 sequences; about two fifths were seen once. V usage is TRBV30 and J usage is TRBJ1-1; a weak D match, TRBD1 (6 bases). Sequences were obtained from peripheral blood. This clonotype was sampled from a man aged 25-40 years with Graves' ophthalmopathy. The CDR3 sequence: CAWSLPGGHEAFF. The CDR3 region has the DNA TGTGCCTGGAGCCTGCCGGGGGGACATGAAGCTTTCTTT. Variable domain in full (rest from reference TRBV30 and TRBJ1-1): SQTIHQWPATLVQPVGSPLSLECTVEGTSNPNLYWYRQAAGRGLQLLFYSVGIGQISSEVPQNLSASRPQDRQFILSSKKLLLSDSGFYLCAWSLPGGHEAFFGQGTRLTVV.